This T cell receptor beta chain was found in a study of blood T cell repertoires in COVID-19. The CDR3 is 16 amino acids. The V and J ends lost 3 bases and 2 bases, in that order; junction bases with no gene match: 2. Germline V CDR1 and CDR2: LGHDT, YNNKEL (reference sequence). Sequencing used immunoSEQ multiplex PCR; TCRdb keeps in-frame clones, though not all of them. The sample consists of some 28,000 clones, 87% of them appearing once. The sample taken for sequencing was peripheral blood. The chain combines TRBV3-1 (or the pseudogene TRBV3-2) with TRBJ2-1, with 12 bases aligning to TRBD2. The sequence was obtained from a human donor in a cohort sampled during active COVID-19. CDR3 sequence (DNA): TGTGCCAGCAGCCACGCTAGCGGGAGGGCCTACAATGAGCAGTTCTTC. Protein product: CASSHASGRAYNEQFF.